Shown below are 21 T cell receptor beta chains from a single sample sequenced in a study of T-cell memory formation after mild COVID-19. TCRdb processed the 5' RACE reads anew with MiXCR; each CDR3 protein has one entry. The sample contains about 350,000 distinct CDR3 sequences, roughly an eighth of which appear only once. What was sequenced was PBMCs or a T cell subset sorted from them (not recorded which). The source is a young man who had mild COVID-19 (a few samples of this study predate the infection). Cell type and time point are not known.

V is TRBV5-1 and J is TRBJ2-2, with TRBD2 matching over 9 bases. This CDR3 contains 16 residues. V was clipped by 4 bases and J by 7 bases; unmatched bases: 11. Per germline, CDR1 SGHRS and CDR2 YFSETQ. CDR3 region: CASSPHSGGAGGELFF. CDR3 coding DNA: TGCGCCAGCAGCCCGCATAGCGGGGGCGCCGGCGGGGAGCTGTTTTTT. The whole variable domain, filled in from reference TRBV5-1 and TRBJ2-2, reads KAGVTQTPRYLIKTRGQQVTLSCSPISGHRSVSWYQQTPGQGLQFLFEYFSETQRNKGNFPGRFSGRQFSNSRSEMNVSTLELGDSALYLCASSPHSGGAGGELFFGEGSRLTVL.

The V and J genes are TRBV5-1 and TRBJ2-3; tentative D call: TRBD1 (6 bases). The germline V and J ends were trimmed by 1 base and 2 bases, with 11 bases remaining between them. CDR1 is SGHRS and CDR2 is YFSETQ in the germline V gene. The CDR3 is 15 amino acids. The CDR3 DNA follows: TGCGCCAGCAGCTTGTGGGGACAACTCACAGATACGCAGTATTTT. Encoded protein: CASSLWGQLTDTQYF.

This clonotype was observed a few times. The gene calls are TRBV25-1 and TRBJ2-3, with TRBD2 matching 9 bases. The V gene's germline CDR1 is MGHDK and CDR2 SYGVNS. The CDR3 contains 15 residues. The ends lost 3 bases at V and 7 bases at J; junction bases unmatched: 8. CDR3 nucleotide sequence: TGTGCCAGCAGTGACTGGGCGGGGGGGGCTAATACGCAGTATTTT. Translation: CASSDWAGGANTQYF.

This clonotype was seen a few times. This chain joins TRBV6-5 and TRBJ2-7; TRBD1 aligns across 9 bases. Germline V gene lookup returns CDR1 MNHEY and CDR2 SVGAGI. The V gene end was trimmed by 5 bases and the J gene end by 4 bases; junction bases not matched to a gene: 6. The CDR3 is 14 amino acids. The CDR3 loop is CASSPGTGKYEQYV. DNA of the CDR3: TGTGCCAGCAGTCCCGGGACAGGGAAATACGAGCAGTACGTC.

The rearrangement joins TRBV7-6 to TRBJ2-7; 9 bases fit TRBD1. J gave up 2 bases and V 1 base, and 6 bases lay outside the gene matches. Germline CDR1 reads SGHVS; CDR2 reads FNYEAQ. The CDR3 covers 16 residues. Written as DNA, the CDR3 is TGTGCCAGCAGCTTAGTTCCGGGACAGGGTCCCTACGAGCAGTACTTC. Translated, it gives CASSLVPGQGPYEQYF.

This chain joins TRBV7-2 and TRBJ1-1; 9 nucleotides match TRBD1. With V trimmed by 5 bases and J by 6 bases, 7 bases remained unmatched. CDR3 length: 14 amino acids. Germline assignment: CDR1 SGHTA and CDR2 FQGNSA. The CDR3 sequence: CASSTQGAGAEAFF. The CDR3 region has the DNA TGTGCCAGCAGCACACAGGGGGCAGGAGCTGAAGCTTTCTTT.

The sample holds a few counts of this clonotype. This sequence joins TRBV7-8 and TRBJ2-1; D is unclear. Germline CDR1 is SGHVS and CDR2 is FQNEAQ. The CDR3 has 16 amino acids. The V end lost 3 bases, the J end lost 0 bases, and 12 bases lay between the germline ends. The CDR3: CASSFARASSYNEQFF. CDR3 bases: TGTGCCAGCAGCTTCGCCCGGGCGAGCTCCTACAATGAGCAGTTCTTC.

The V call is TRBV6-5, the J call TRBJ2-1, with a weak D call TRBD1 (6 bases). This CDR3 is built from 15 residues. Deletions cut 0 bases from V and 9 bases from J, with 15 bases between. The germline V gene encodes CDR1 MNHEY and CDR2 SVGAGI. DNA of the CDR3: TGTGCCAGCAGTTACTCAGGGGGATCTAAGACTGAGCAGTTCTTC. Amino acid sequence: CASSYSGGSKTEQFF.

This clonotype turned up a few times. This chain's CDR3 is CASARGETQYF. CDR3 coding DNA: TGTGCCAGCGCGCGGGGGGAGACCCAGTACTTC. The chain carries TRBV18 and TRBJ2-5, with 7 bases that match TRBD2. The CDR3 totals 11 residues. Germline V gene sequence: CDR1 KGHSH, CDR2 LQKENI. With V trimmed by 8 bases and J by 5 bases, 2 bases remained unmatched.

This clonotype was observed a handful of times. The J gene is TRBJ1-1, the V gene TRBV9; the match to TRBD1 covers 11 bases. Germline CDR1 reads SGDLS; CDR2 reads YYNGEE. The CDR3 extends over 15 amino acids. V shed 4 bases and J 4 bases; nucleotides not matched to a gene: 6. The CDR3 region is CASSYGTGGSTEAFF. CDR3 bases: TGTGCCAGCAGCTATGGGACAGGGGGTAGCACTGAAGCTTTCTTT. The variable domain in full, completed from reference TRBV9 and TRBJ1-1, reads DSGVTQTPKHLITATGQRVTLRCSPRSGDLSVYWYQQSLDQGLQFLIQYYNGEERAKGNILERFSAQQFPDLHSELNLSSLELGDSALYFCASSYGTGGSTEAFFGQGTRLTVV.

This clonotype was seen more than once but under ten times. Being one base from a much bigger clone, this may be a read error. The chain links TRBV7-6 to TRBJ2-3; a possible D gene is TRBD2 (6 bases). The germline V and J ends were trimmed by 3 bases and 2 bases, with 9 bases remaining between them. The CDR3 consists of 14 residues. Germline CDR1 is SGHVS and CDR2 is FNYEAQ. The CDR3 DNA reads TGTGCCAGCAGCTTGGCGGGGATCACAGATACGCAGTATTTT. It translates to CASSLAGITDTQYF.

The CDR3 sequence is CAGGQGYQPQHF. The CDR3 region has the DNA TGTGCCGGGGGACAGGGATATCAGCCCCAGCATTTT. This chain uses TRBV12-3 or TRBV12-4 with TRBJ1-5; 9 nucleotides line up with TRBD1. This CDR3 has 12 amino acids. Germline trimming cut 11 bases from V and 5 bases from J; bases unmatched to any gene: 4.

In nucleotides, the CDR3 is TGTGCCAGCACTAGGGACGGCGAGCTTTCTTCACCCCTCCACTTT. Its protein is CASTRDGELSSPLHF. The rearrangement uses TRBV21-1 and TRBJ1-6. TRBV21-1 is a documented pseudogene. The CDR3 extends over 15 amino acids.

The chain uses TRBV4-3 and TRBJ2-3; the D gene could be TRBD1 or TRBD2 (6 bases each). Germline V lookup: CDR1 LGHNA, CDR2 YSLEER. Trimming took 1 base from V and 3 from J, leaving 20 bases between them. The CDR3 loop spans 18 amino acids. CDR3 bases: TGCGCCAGCAGCCAAGCACGGGACCTACAAGGGGGGACAGATACGCAGTATTTT. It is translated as CASSQARDLQGGTDTQYF.

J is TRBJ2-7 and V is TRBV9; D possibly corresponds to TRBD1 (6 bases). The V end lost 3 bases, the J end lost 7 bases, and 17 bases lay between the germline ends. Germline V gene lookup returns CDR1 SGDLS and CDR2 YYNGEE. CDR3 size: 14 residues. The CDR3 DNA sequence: TGTGCCAGCAGCGACAGACAGGCCGAGGGAGAGCAGTACTTC. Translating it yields CASSDRQAEGEQYF.

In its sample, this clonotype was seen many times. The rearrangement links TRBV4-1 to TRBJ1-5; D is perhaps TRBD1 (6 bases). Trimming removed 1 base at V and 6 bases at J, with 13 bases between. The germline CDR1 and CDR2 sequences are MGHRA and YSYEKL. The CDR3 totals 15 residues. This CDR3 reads CASSQGPGEAQPQHF. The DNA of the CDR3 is TGCGCCAGCAGCCAAGGACCAGGGGAGGCTCAGCCCCAGCATTTT.

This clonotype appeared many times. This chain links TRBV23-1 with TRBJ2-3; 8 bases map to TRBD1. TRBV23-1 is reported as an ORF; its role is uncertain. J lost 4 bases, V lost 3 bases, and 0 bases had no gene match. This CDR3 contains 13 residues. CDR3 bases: TGCGCCAGCAGTCAGGACAGGGCAGATACGCAGTATTTT. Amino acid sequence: CASSQDRADTQYF.

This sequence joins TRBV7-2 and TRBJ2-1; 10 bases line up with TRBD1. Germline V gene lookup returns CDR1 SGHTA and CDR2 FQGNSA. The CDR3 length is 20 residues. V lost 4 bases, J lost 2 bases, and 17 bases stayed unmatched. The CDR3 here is CASSSPSGTGVSSAYNEQFF. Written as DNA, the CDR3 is TGTGCCAGCAGCTCCCCCTCCGGGACAGGGGTTTCCAGTGCCTACAATGAGCAGTTCTTC. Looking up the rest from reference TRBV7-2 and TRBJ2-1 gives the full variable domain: GAGVSQSPSNKVTEKGKDVELRCDPISGHTALYWYRQSLGQGLEFLIYFQGNSAPDKSGLPSDRFSAERTGGSVSTLTIQRTQQEDSAVYLCASSSPSGTGVSSAYNEQFFGPGTRLTVL.

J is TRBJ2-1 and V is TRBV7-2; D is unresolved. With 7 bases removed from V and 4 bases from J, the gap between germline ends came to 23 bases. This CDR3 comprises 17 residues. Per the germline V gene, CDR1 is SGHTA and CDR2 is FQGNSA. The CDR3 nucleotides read TGTGCCAGCACCCACCTCGTAACGGACCCATCGTACAATGAGCAGTTCTTC. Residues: CASTHLVTDPSYNEQFF.

CDR3 nucleotide sequence: TGCGCCAGCAGCCACGGGACAGACTACACTGAAGCTTTCTTT. Translated, it gives CASSHGTDYTEAFF. The chain carries TRBV4-3 and TRBJ1-1; TRBD1 matches 7 bases. After removal of 3 bases from V and 3 bases from J, the junction contained 4 bases not matched to a gene. This CDR3 region has 14 residues. Germline CDR1 reads LGHNA; CDR2 reads YSLEER.

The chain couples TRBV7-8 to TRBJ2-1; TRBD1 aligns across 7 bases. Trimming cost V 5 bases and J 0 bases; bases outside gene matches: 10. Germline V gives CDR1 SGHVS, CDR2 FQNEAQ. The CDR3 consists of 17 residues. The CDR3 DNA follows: TGTGCCAGCAGCCCCTTCCAGACAGGGCCCTCCTACAATGAGCAGTTCTTC. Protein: CASSPFQTGPSYNEQFF.